This TCR beta chain was documented in a study of human T cells and chemical hapten exposure. Study information: Patients got weekly scalp diphenylcyclopropenone doses over the approximately 24-week study.

In the source study's methods: Samples held a median of 95,638 TCRs, range 23,224–690,600. TCRdb used MiXCR to reprocess the RACE reads, holding one entry per CDR3 protein. TCRdb's processing, not the study's, gives the V and J calls here. Seen here are about 80,000 distinct CDR3 sequences, 9.5% to 13% observed once, and the top ten hold approximately 2.3%. The study, taken as a whole, reports: Versus controls, significantly more large CDR3 similarity clusters arose from expanded TCRs.

The sample's time point: patch test 2, 6 weeks after DPC sensitization. This sample's treatment: therapeutic diphenylcyclopropenone sensitization with weekly scalp DPC. As concerns this clonotype: Its antigen remains unknown.

Per the germline V gene, CDR1 is MDHEN and CDR2 is SYDVKM. Deletions cut 8 bases from V and 4 bases from J, with 11 bases between. This CDR3 is built from 12 residues. The chain is built from TRBV28 and TRBJ1-2; a weak D match, TRBD1 (6 bases). This clonotype originated in a woman in her thirties with alopecia areata. Some clones in this sample may be carry-over from other donors' samples. The sample in question was whole blood, obtained in connection with sensitization to the hapten diphenylcyclopropenone (DPC). Here the CDR3 DNA reads TGTGCCAGCCTAGGACAGACCTATGGCTACACCTTC. Its protein is CASLGQTYGYTF.